This TCR beta chain was recovered during a study of tumor-infiltrating lymphocytes in primary liver carcinoma. Germline DNA was also extracted, and blood RNA was taken from unsorted whole blood. Those patients suffered from chronic HBV infection and were treatment-naive. The researchers drew roughly 4 milliliters of peripheral blood before surgery. This clonotype was counted at least ten times. The antigen remains unidentified. Germline V gene data show CDR1 as MGHRA and CDR2 as YSYEKL. V dropped 1 base and J dropped 3 bases, with 9 bases sitting between them. CDR3 length: 14 residues. The study, taken as a whole, reports: Significantly greater top-250-clone fractions characterized tumors relative to blood (p = 0.039). Lower overlap was observed for tumor-adjacent and tumor-blood pairs relative to tumor region pairs.

TCR beta cDNA was prepared out of roughly 450 ng total RNA by means of a constant-region primer. For TCR beta, libraries were produced by three nested multiplex PCR rounds using slightly modified ARM-PCR. A C-beta reverse primer was combined with TRBV1-TRBV30 forward primers in the first two PCR rounds, and each round had 10 cycles. TCRdb redid the calling of the multiplex PCR reads with MiXCR, one entry per CDR3 protein. This repertoire shows 250,000 to 350,000 distinct CDR3 sequences, almost 60% found once; its top ten account for approximately 15%. This clonotype was sampled from a young woman with primary liver carcinoma and hepatitis B virus infection. The gene calls are TRBV4-1 and TRBJ2-5, with TRBD2 as a possible D gene (6 bases). The sequencing sample was made of peripheral blood. CDR3 amino acids: CASSQGEAEETQYF. CDR3 nucleotide sequence: TGCGCCAGCAGCCAAGGGGAGGCGGAAGAGACCCAGTACTTC.